This is a list of T cell receptor beta chains from one sample in a study of cytomegalovirus exposure and HLA in healthy donors. Assay used: immunoSEQ multiplex PCR; TCRdb lists only in-frame clones, some missing. This sample has roughly 310,000 clones, with nearly 90% found just once. The sample consisted of PBMCs. The receptors shown here come from a man younger than 45 in good health and CMV-seronegative. Each CDR3 is given with its conserved first and last residue. Fields, in order: V gene, J gene, D gene, clone size, CDR3 protein, CDR3 DNA. A D gene is named only where the DNA matches it firmly. Not every row has a clone size; where given, it reads once, few, many or a size class.

V gene: TRBV6-5; J gene: TRBJ1-4; D gene: TRBD1; clone size: -; CDR3 protein: CASSRGGRREKLFF; CDR3 DNA: TGTGCCAGCAGCCGAGGGGGCCGGAGAGAAAAACTGTTTTTT
V gene: TRBV2; J gene: TRBJ2-7; D gene: TRBD1; clone size: once; CDR3 protein: CASSNDRGSSYEQYF; CDR3 DNA: TGTGCCAGCAGTAACGACAGGGGGAGCTCCTACGAGCAGTACTTC
V gene: TRBV5-5; J gene: TRBJ1-1; D gene: TRBD1; clone size: -; CDR3 protein: CASSWGDRAYAFF; CDR3 DNA: TGTGCCAGCAGCTGGGGGGACAGGGCCTATGCTTTCTTT
V gene: TRBV6-1; J gene: TRBJ1-5; D gene: TRBD1; clone size: -; CDR3 protein: CASSRGTENQPQHF; CDR3 DNA: TGTGCCAGCAGTCGCGGGACAGAAAATCAGCCCCAGCATTTT
V gene: TRBV9; J gene: TRBJ2-7; D gene: TRBD1; clone size: -; CDR3 protein: CASSVAGQGIYEQYF; CDR3 DNA: TGTGCCAGCAGCGTAGCGGGACAGGGGATCTACGAGCAGTACTTC
V gene: TRBV7-9; J gene: TRBJ2-2; D gene: TRBD2; clone size: -; CDR3 protein: CASSLGSAGVGTGELFF; CDR3 DNA: TGTGCCAGCAGCTTAGGATCAGCGGGGGTAGGCACCGGGGAGCTGTTTTTT
V gene: TRBV19; J gene: TRBJ1-2; D gene: -; clone size: -; CDR3 protein: CASRMDSLNYGYTF; CDR3 DNA: TGTGCCAGTAGGATGGACAGTCTCAACTATGGCTACACCTTC
V gene: TRBV30; J gene: TRBJ1-4; D gene: -; clone size: few; CDR3 protein: CAWSHSGNEKLFF; CDR3 DNA: TGTGCCTGGAGTCACAGTGGTAATGAAAAACTGTTTTTT
V gene: TRBV11-3; J gene: TRBJ1-4; D gene: -; clone size: -; CDR3 protein: CASSLDGATNEKLFF; CDR3 DNA: TGTGCCAGCAGCTTAGACGGGGCAACTAATGAAAAACTGTTTTTT
V gene: TRBV6-1; J gene: TRBJ2-1; D gene: -; clone size: -; CDR3 protein: CASSPSWGVYNEQFF; CDR3 DNA: TGTGCCAGTTCCCCTAGCTGGGGAGTATACAATGAGCAGTTCTTC
V gene: TRBV27; J gene: TRBJ2-7; D gene: -; clone size: once; CDR3 protein: CASSLRGSYEQYF; CDR3 DNA: TGTGCCAGCAGTTTAAGGGGATCCTACGAGCAGTACTTC
V gene: TRBV2; J gene: TRBJ1-2; D gene: TRBD1; clone size: once; CDR3 protein: CASLIPGTGGVDYGYTF; CDR3 DNA: TGTGCCAGCCTTATACCCGGGACAGGGGGAGTAGACTATGGCTACACCTTC
V gene: TRBV19; J gene: TRBJ1-2; D gene: -; clone size: -; CDR3 protein: CASTPGNYGYTF; CDR3 DNA: TGTGCCAGTACCCCAGGGAACTATGGCTACACCTTC
V gene: TRBV28; J gene: TRBJ1-2; D gene: -; clone size: -; CDR3 protein: CASSQRQTNYGYTF; CDR3 DNA: TGTGCCAGCAGTCAGAGACAGACTAACTATGGCTACACCTTC
V gene: TRBV19; J gene: TRBJ1-5; D gene: TRBD1; clone size: -; CDR3 protein: CASRPSRDSLNQPQHF; CDR3 DNA: TGTGCCAGTAGGCCGAGCCGGGACAGTCTCAATCAGCCCCAGCATTTT
V gene: TRBV9; J gene: TRBJ1-1; D gene: -; clone size: -; CDR3 protein: CASSVQGLEAFF; CDR3 DNA: TGTGCCAGCAGCGTACAGGGCCTTGAAGCTTTCTTT
V gene: TRBV5-4; J gene: TRBJ2-1; D gene: -; clone size: -; CDR3 protein: CASSLYQGGNNEQFF; CDR3 DNA: TGTGCCAGCAGCTTGTATCAGGGTGGCAACAATGAGCAGTTCTTC
V gene: TRBV7-9; J gene: TRBJ1-2; D gene: -; clone size: -; CDR3 protein: CASSLVGLGYGYTF; CDR3 DNA: TGTGCCAGCAGCTTAGTGGGGCTCGGCTATGGCTACACCTTC
V gene: TRBV19; J gene: TRBJ1-6; D gene: -; clone size: -; CDR3 protein: CASSIEAGAGNSPLHF; CDR3 DNA: TGTGCCAGTAGTATAGAAGCAGGGGCAGGGAATTCACCCCTCCACTTT
V gene: TRBV9; J gene: TRBJ1-2; D gene: -; clone size: -; CDR3 protein: CASSTQGSGRGYTF; CDR3 DNA: TGTGCCAGCAGCACCCAAGGCTCAGGGCGTGGCTACACCTTC
V gene: TRBV4-3; J gene: TRBJ2-2; D gene: TRBD1; clone size: -; CDR3 protein: CASSPVLLGQGAPGELFF; CDR3 DNA: TGCGCCAGCAGCCCGGTACTTTTGGGACAGGGGGCCCCCGGGGAGCTGTTTTTT
V gene: TRBV7-9; J gene: TRBJ2-4; D gene: TRBD1; clone size: -; CDR3 protein: CASSSYPGQGAAKNIQYF; CDR3 DNA: TGTGCCAGCAGCTCATACCCGGGACAGGGGGCAGCCAAAAACATTCAGTACTTC
V gene: TRBV7-2; J gene: TRBJ2-2; D gene: TRBD1; clone size: -; CDR3 protein: CASSPYGQVTGELFF; CDR3 DNA: TGTGCCAGCAGCCCCTACGGACAGGTCACCGGGGAGCTGTTTTTT
V gene: TRBV5-1; J gene: TRBJ1-2; D gene: TRBD1; clone size: -; CDR3 protein: CASSSGDRGYGYTF; CDR3 DNA: TGCGCCAGCAGCTCCGGGGACAGGGGGTATGGCTACACCTTC
V gene: TRBV7-9; J gene: TRBJ1-5; D gene: -; clone size: -; CDR3 protein: CASSLSSNQPQHF; CDR3 DNA: TGTGCCAGCAGCTTATCGAGCAATCAGCCCCAGCATTTT
V gene: TRBV9; J gene: TRBJ1-2; D gene: -; clone size: -; CDR3 protein: CASSRDMPAYGYTF; CDR3 DNA: TGTGCCAGCAGCCGCGACATGCCGGCCTATGGCTACACCTTC
V gene: TRBV5-1; J gene: TRBJ1-3; D gene: -; clone size: -; CDR3 protein: CASSLAGSSSGNTIYF; CDR3 DNA: TGCGCCAGCAGCTTGGCGGGTTCTAGCTCTGGAAACACCATATATTTT
V gene: TRBV7-2; J gene: TRBJ1-2; D gene: -; clone size: many; CDR3 protein: CASSTRTDGYTF; CDR3 DNA: TGTGCCAGCAGCACTAGGACGGATGGCTACACCTTC
V gene: TRBV28; J gene: TRBJ1-1; D gene: -; clone size: -; CDR3 protein: CASKIRENTEAFF; CDR3 DNA: TGTGCCAGCAAAATCCGGGAGAACACTGAAGCTTTCTTT
V gene: TRBV5-1; J gene: TRBJ1-6; D gene: -; clone size: -; CDR3 protein: CASSLVTGSSSPLHF; CDR3 DNA: TGCGCCAGCAGCTTGGTTACAGGGTCCAGTTCACCCCTCCACTTT
V gene: TRBV5-1; J gene: TRBJ1-4; D gene: -; clone size: -; CDR3 protein: CASRLSGAGNEKLFF; CDR3 DNA: TGCGCCAGCAGACTCAGCGGGGCTGGGAATGAAAAACTGTTTTTT
V gene: TRBV29-1; J gene: TRBJ1-2; D gene: TRBD1; clone size: -; CDR3 protein: CSVGGRQGGDYGYTF; CDR3 DNA: TGCAGCGTTGGTGGCCGACAGGGTGGAGACTATGGCTACACCTTC
V gene: TRBV5-5; J gene: TRBJ2-7; D gene: -; clone size: -; CDR3 protein: CASSLGVSSSYEQYF; CDR3 DNA: TGTGCCAGCAGCCTCGGAGTCTCTAGCTCCTACGAGCAGTACTTC
V gene: TRBV5-6; J gene: TRBJ2-5; D gene: TRBD1; clone size: -; CDR3 protein: CASSLMRTGMETQYF; CDR3 DNA: TGTGCCAGCAGCTTGATGCGGACAGGGATGGAGACCCAGTACTTC
V gene: TRBV29-1; J gene: TRBJ1-3; D gene: TRBD1; clone size: -; CDR3 protein: CSVRDDTTGSGNTIYF; CDR3 DNA: TGCAGCGTGAGGGACGATACGACAGGGTCTGGAAACACCATATATTTT
V gene: TRBV6-6; J gene: TRBJ2-3; D gene: TRBD1; clone size: -; CDR3 protein: CASTHRDRGSDTQYF; CDR3 DNA: TGTGCCAGCACCCACCGGGACAGGGGGTCAGATACGCAGTATTTT
V gene: TRBV19; J gene: TRBJ1-2; D gene: -; clone size: -; CDR3 protein: CASSIRANYGYTF; CDR3 DNA: TGTGCCAGTAGTATTCGGGCTAACTATGGCTACACCTTC
V gene: TRBV7-9; J gene: TRBJ1-5; D gene: -; clone size: -; CDR3 protein: CASSPGKNQPQHF; CDR3 DNA: TGTGCCAGCAGTCCGGGAAAGAATCAGCCCCAGCATTTT
V gene: TRBV27; J gene: TRBJ2-1; D gene: TRBD2; clone size: -; CDR3 protein: CASSYPPGLGREQFF; CDR3 DNA: TGTGCCAGCAGTTACCCTCCGGGACTAGGACGGGAGCAGTTCTTC
V gene: TRBV19; J gene: TRBJ2-1; D gene: TRBD2; clone size: -; CDR3 protein: CATKAEPLAAWTSGGAYNEQFF; CDR3 DNA: TGTGCCACCAAGGCCGAACCCCTGGCAGCGTGGACTAGCGGGGGGGCCTACAATGAGCAGTTCTTC
V gene: TRBV7-2; J gene: TRBJ2-3; D gene: -; clone size: -; CDR3 protein: CASSLGTTDTQYF; CDR3 DNA: TGTGCCAGCAGCTTAGGGACTACAGATACGCAGTATTTT
V gene: TRBV6-6; J gene: TRBJ2-2; D gene: -; clone size: -; CDR3 protein: CASSPAEGSGGELFF; CDR3 DNA: TGTGCCAGCAGCCCCGCGGAGGGGTCGGGCGGGGAGCTATTTTTT
V gene: TRBV4-1; J gene: TRBJ2-5; D gene: -; clone size: -; CDR3 protein: CASSQVLGETQYF; CDR3 DNA: TGCGCCAGCAGCCAAGTACTAGGCGAGACCCAGTACTTC
V gene: TRBV18; J gene: TRBJ1-5; D gene: TRBD1; clone size: once; CDR3 protein: CASSPGQFNQPQHF; CDR3 DNA: TGTGCCAGCTCACCGGGACAGTTCAATCAGCCCCAGCATTTT
V gene: TRBV5-4; J gene: TRBJ1-6; D gene: TRBD1; clone size: few; CDR3 protein: CASSLRDSPRTPLHF; CDR3 DNA: TGTGCCAGCAGCTTGAGGGACAGCCCAAGGACACCCCTCCACTTT
V gene: TRBV12-5; J gene: TRBJ2-7; D gene: -; clone size: -; CDR3 protein: CASGLVSASPYEQYF; CDR3 DNA: TGTGCTAGTGGTTTGGTATCCGCTAGCCCCTACGAGCAGTACTTC
V gene: TRBV19; J gene: TRBJ1-2; D gene: TRBD1; clone size: -; CDR3 protein: CASSRQGRDYGYTF; CDR3 DNA: TGTGCCAGTAGTCGACAGGGGCGAGACTATGGCTACACCTTC
V gene: TRBV7-9; J gene: TRBJ2-7; D gene: TRBD2; clone size: -; CDR3 protein: CASSLAGGRYEQYF; CDR3 DNA: TGTGCCAGCAGCCTAGCGGGGGGGCGCTACGAGCAGTACTTC
V gene: TRBV7-9; J gene: TRBJ2-1; D gene: TRBD2; clone size: -; CDR3 protein: CATRSGGDNEQFF; CDR3 DNA: TGTGCCACCCGTAGCGGGGGGGACAATGAGCAGTTCTTC
V gene: TRBV2; J gene: TRBJ2-5; D gene: -; clone size: -; CDR3 protein: CASRDDRYRETQYF; CDR3 DNA: TGTGCCAGCAGAGATGACAGGTACCGGGAGACCCAGTACTTC